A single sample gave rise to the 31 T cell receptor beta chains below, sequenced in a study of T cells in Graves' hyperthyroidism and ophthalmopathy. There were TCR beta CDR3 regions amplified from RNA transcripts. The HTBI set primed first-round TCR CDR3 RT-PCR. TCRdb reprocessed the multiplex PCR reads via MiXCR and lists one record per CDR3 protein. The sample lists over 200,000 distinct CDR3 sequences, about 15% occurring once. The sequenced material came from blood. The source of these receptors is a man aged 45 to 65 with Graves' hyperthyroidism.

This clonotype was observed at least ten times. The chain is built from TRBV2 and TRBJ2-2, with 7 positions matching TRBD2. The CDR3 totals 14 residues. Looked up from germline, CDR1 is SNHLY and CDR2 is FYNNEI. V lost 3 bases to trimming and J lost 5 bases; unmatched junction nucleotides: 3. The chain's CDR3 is CASSDRAGTGELFF. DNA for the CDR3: TGTGCCAGCAGTGACCGAGCGGGAACCGGGGAGCTGTTTTTT.

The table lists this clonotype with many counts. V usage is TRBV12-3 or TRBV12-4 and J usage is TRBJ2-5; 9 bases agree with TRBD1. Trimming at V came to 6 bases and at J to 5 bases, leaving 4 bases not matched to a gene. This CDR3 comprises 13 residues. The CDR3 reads CASSRDRVETQYF. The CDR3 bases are TGTGCCAGCAGCCGGGACAGGGTGGAGACCCAGTACTTC.

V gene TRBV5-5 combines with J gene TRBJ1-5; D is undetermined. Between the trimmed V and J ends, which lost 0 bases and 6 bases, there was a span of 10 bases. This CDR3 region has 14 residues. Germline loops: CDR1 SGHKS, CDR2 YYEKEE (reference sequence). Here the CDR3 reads CASSLDPGSQPQHF. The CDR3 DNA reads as TGTGCCAGCAGCTTGGACCCGGGCAGTCAGCCCCAGCATTTT.

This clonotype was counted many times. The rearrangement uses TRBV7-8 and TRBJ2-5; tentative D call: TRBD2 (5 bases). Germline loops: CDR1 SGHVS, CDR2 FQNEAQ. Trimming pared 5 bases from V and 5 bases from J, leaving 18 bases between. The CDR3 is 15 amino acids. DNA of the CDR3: TGTGCCAGCAGCCAGGCGGGCCTCCTGCGGGAGACCCAGTACTTC. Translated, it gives CASSQAGLLRETQYF.

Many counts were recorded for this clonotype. CDR3 loop: CASSKGQGSLDIQYF. In nucleotides, the CDR3 is TGTGCCAGCAGTAAAGGACAGGGGAGTCTGGACATTCAGTACTTC. The chain recombines TRBV28 with TRBJ2-4, with 9 bases matching TRBD1. The V and J ends lost 5 bases and 8 bases, in that order; junction bases with no gene match: 10. The V gene's germline CDR1 is MDHEN and CDR2 SYDVKM. The CDR3 extends over 15 amino acids. The whole variable domain, remainder taken from reference TRBV28 and TRBJ2-4, is DVKVTQSSRYLVKRTGEKVFLECVQDMDHENMFWYRQDPGLGLRLIYFSYDVKMKEKGDIPEGYSVSREKKERFSLILESASTNQTSMYLCASSKGQGSLDIQYFGAGTRLSVL.

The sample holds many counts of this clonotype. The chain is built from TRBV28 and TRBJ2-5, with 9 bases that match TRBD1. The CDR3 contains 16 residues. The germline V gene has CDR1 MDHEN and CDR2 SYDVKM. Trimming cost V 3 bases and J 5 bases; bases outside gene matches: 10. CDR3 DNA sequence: TGTGCCAGCAGTTTTCCGGGACAGGGTACAGAGGAGACCCAGTACTTC. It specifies CASSFPGQGTEETQYF.

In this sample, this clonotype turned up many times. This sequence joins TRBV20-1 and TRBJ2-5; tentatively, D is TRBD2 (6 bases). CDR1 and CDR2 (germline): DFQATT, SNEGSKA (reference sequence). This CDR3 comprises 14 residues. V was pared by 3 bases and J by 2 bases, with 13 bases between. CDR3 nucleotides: TGCAGTGCTAGTGGACTAACTCCTCAAGAGACCCAGTACTTC. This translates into CSASGLTPQETQYF.

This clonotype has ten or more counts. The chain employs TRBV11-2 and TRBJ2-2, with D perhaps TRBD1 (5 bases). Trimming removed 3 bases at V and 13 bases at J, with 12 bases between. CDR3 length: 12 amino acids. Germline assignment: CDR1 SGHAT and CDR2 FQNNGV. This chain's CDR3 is CASSLGLLGLFF. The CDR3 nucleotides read TGTGCCAGCAGCTTGGGGCTCCTTGGGCTGTTTTTT.

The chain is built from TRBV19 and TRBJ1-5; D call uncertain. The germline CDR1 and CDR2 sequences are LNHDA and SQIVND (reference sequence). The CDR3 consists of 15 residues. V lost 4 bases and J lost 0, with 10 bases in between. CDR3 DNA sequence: TGTGCCAGTAGTAACCGACTATATAGCAATCAGCCCCAGCATTTT. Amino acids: CASSNRLYSNQPQHF.

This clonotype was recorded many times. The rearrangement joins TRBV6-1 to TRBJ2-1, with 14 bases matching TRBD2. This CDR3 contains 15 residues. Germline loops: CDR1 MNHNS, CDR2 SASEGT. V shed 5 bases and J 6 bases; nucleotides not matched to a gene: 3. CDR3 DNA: TGTGCCAGCAGTACGACTAGCGGGAGGGTCAATGAGCAGTTCTTC. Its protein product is CASSTTSGRVNEQFF.

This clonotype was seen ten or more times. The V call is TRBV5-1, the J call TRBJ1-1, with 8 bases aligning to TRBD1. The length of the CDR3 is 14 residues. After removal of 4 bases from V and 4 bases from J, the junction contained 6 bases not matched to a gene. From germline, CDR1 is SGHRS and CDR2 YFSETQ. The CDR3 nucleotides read TGCGCCAGCAGCGGGCAACAGGGGGTCACTGAAGCTTTCTTT. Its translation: CASSGQQGVTEAFF.

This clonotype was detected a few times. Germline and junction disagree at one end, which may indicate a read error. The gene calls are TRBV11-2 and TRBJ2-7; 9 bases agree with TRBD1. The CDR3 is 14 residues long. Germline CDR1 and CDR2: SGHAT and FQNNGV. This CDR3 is CASSTGTGTYEQDF. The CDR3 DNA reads TGTGCCAGCAGCACCGGGACAGGGACCTACGAGCAGGACTTC.

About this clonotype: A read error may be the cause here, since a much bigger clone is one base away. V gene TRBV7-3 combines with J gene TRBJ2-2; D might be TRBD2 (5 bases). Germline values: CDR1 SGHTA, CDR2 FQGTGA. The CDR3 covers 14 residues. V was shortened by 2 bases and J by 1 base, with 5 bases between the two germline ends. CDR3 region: CASSLEGNTGELFF. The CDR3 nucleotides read TGTGCCAGCAGCTTAGAGGGGAACACCGGGGAGCTGTTTTTT.

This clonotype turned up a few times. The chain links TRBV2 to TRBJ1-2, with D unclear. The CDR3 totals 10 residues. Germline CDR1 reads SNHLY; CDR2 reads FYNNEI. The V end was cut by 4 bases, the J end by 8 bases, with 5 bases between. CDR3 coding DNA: TGTGCCAGCAGTGTTCGGGGCTACACCTTC. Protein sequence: CASSVRGYTF.

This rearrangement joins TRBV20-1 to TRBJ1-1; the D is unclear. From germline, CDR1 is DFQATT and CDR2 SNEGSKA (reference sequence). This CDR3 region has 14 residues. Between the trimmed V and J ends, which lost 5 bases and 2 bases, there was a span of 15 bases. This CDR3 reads CSAPPFAGNTEAFF. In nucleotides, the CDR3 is TGCAGTGCTCCACCCTTCGCCGGCAACACTGAAGCTTTCTTT.

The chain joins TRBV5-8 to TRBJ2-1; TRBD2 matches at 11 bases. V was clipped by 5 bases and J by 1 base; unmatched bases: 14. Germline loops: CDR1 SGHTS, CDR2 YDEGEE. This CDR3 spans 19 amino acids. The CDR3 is CASRSASGRWRESYNEQFF. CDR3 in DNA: TGTGCCAGCAGGTCTGCTAGCGGGAGGTGGAGAGAGTCCTACAATGAGCAGTTCTTC.

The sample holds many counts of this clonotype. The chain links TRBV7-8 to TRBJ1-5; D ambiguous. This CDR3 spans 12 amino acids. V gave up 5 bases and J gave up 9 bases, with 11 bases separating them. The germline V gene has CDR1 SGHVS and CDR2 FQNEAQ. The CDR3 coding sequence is TGTGCCAGCAGCCCACCCCGGCGGCCCCAGCATTTT. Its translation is CASSPPRRPQHF.

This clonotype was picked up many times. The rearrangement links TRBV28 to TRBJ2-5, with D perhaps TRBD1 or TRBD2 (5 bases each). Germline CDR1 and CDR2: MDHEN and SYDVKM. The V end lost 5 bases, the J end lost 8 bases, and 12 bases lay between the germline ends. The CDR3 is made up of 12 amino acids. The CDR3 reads CASSGTIETQYF. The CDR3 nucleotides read TGTGCCAGCAGTGGGACGATCGAAACCCAGTACTTC.

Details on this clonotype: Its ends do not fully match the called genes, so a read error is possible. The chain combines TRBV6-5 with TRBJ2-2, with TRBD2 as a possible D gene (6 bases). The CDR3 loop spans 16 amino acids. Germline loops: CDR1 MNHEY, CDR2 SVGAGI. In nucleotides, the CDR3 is TGTGCCAGCAGTTACTCCCGCGGGGCGAACACCGGGGAGCTGTCTTTT. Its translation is CASSYSRGANTGELSF.

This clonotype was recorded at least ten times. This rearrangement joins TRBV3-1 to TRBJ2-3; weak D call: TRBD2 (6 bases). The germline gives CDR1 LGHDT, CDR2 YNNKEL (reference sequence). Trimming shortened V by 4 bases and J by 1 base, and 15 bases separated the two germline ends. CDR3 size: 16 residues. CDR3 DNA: TGTGCCAGCAGCCCGAATCTCGGCGGGGGCACAGATACGCAGTATTTT. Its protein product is CASSPNLGGGTDTQYF.

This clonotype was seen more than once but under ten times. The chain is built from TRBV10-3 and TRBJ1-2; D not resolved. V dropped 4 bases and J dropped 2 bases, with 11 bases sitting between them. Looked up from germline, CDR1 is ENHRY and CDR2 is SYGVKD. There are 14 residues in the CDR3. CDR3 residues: CAISGSGGNYGYTF. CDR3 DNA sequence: TGTGCCATCAGTGGTAGCGGCGGGAACTATGGCTACACCTTC.

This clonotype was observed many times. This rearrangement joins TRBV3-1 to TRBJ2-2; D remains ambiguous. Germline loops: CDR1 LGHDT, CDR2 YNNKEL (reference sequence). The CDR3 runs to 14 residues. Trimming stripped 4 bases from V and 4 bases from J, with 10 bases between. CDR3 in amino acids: CASSPGLGTGELFF. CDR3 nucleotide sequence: TGTGCCAGCAGCCCCGGGCTGGGCACCGGGGAGCTGTTTTTT.

The CDR3 loop reads CASSQTSGISDTQYF. The CDR3 DNA is TGTGCCAGCAGCCAAACTAGCGGGATCTCAGATACGCAGTATTTT. The V gene is TRBV12-3 or TRBV12-4, the J gene TRBJ2-3; 10 positions match TRBD2. The V gene end was trimmed by 6 bases and the J gene end by 4 bases; junction bases not matched to a gene: 7. The length of the CDR3 is 15 residues.

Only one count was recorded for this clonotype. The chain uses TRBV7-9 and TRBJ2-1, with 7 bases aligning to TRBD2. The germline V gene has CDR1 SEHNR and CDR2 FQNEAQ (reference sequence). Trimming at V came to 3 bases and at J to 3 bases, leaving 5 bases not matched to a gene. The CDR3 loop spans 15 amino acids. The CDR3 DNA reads TGTGCCAGCAGCTTCCGGGAGGCCCTCTACAATGAGCAGTTCTTC. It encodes CASSFREALYNEQFF.

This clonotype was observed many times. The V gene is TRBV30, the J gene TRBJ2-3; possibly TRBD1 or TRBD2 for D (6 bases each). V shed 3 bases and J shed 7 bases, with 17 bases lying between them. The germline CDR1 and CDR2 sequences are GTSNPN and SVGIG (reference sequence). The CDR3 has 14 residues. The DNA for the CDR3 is TGTGCCTGGAGCGTACGCGGAGGGACATATACGCAGTATTTT. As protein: CAWSVRGGTYTQYF.

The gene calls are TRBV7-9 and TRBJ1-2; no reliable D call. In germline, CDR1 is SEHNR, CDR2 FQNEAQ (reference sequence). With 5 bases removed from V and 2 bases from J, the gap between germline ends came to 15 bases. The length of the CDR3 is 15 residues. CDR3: CASSPPTLLNYGYTF. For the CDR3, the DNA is TGTGCCAGCAGCCCGCCGACCCTGCTCAACTATGGCTACACCTTC. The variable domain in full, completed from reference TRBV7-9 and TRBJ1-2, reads DTGVSQNPRHKITKRGQNVTFRCDPISEHNRLYWYRQTLGQGPEFLTYFQNEAQLEKSRLLSDRFSAERPKGSFSTLEIQRTEQGDSAMYLCASSPPTLLNYGYTFGSGTRLTVV.

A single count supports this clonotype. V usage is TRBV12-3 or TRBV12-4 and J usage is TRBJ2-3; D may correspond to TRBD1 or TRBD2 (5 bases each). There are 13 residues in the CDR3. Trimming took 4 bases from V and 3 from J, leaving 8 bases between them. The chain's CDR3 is CASSSGPTDTQYF. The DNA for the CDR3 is TGTGCCAGCAGTTCGGGGCCGACAGATACGCAGTATTTT.

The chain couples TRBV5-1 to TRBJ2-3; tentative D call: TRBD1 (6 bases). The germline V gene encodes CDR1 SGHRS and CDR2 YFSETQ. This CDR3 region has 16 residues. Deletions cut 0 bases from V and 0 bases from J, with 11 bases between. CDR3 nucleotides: TGCGCCAGCAGCTTGGGCACAGGGCTCAGCACAGATACGCAGTATTTT. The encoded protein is CASSLGTGLSTDTQYF. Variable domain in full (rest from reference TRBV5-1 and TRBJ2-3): KAGVTQTPRYLIKTRGQQVTLSCSPISGHRSVSWYQQTPGQGLQFLFEYFSETQRNKGNFPGRFSGRQFSNSRSEMNVSTLELGDSALYLCASSLGTGLSTDTQYFGPGTRLTVL.

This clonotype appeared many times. The CDR3, as DNA: TGTGCCAGCAGCAACCGGGTAGGGGAGACCCAGTACTTC. Translated, it gives CASSNRVGETQYF. The rearrangement uses TRBV6-1 and TRBJ2-5; no definite D call. The germline CDR1 and CDR2 sequences are MNHNS and SASEGT. This CDR3 comprises 13 residues. V lost 6 bases to trimming and J lost 5 bases, with 13 bases between them.

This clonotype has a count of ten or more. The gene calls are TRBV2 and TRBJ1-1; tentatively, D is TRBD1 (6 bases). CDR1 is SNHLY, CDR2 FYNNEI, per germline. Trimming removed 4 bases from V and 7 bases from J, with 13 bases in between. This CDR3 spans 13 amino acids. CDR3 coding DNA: TGTGCCAGCAGTGGGCAGGGGTCTGTTGAAGCTTTCTTT. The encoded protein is CASSGQGSVEAFF.

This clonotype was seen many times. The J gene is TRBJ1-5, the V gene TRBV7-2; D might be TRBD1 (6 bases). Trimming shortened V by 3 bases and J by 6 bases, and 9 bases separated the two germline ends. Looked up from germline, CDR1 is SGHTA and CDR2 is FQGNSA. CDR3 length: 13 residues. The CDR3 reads CASSLNRVQPQHF. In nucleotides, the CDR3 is TGTGCCAGCAGCTTGAACAGGGTTCAGCCCCAGCATTTT.